This is a list of T cell receptor beta chains from one sample in a study of CD8 T cells in ankylosing spondylitis. TCRdb recomputed calls from the 5' RACE reads with MiXCR, one row per CDR3 protein. The sample contains 470,000 or so distinct CDR3 sequences, 25% to 30% of which appear only once. The sequenced sample consisted of blood, either unsorted or a sorted T cell fraction (not recorded which). These receptors came from a male donor with ankylosing spondylitis. The CDR3 runs from the conserved cysteine through the conserved F or W. A D gene is named only where the DNA matches it firmly. Clone size appears in some rows only: once, few, many, or a class for an expanded clone.

J: TRBJ2-3
size: .
D: .
V: TRBV18
CDR3: CASSPRQLSTDTQYF
DNA: TGTGCCAGCTCACCCCGACAGTTAAGCACAGATACGCAGTATTTT

J: TRBJ2-3
size: few
D: TRBD2
V: TRBV20-1
CDR3: CSARLAGVPDTQYF
DNA: TGCAGTGCTAGACTAGCGGGAGTGCCAGATACGCAGTATTTT

J: TRBJ2-5
size: many
D: TRBD1
V: TRBV7-6
CDR3: CASSRRADRARQETQYF
DNA: TGTGCCAGCAGCCGTCGCGCAGACAGGGCCAGACAAGAGACCCAGTACTTC

J: TRBJ2-7
size: .
D: TRBD2
V: TRBV10-3
CDR3: CAIKQSTSGRDEQYF
DNA: TGTGCCATCAAACAGAGTACTAGCGGGAGGGACGAGCAGTACTTC

J: TRBJ1-2
size: few
D: .
V: TRBV15
CDR3: CATSRDLAGYTF
DNA: TGTGCCACCAGCAGAGATCTGGCTGGCTACACCTTC

J: TRBJ2-3
size: few
D: .
V: TRBV29-1
CDR3: CSAGVGVTDTQYF
DNA: TGCAGCGCCGGTGTCGGGGTAACGGATACGCAGTATTTT

J: TRBJ1-1
size: .
D: .
V: TRBV6-1
CDR3: CARSPPGRKTSFF
DNA: TGTGCCAGAAGCCCTCCGGGACGGAAGACTTCTTTCTTT

J: TRBJ2-2
size: few
D: .
V: TRBV2
CDR3: CASSPNRPSNTGELFF
DNA: TGTGCCAGCAGCCCCAACCGGCCATCGAACACCGGGGAGCTGTTTTTT

J: TRBJ1-2
size: few
D: .
V: TRBV18
CDR3: CASSPTNDFTYGYTF
DNA: TGTGCCAGCTCACCCACGAACGACTTCACCTATGGCTACACCTTC

J: TRBJ2-6
size: .
D: TRBD2
V: TRBV2
CDR3: CASRLADAGANVLTF
DNA: TGTGCCAGCAGGCTAGCGGACGCTGGGGCCAACGTCCTGACTTTC

J: TRBJ2-2
size: .
D: .
V: TRBV12-3/TRBV12-4
CDR3: CASSFGKYTGELFF
DNA: TGTGCCAGCAGTTTCGGCAAGTACACCGGGGAGCTGTTTTTT

J: TRBJ2-3
size: .
D: .
V: TRBV28
CDR3: CASSKTYPGADTQYF
DNA: TGTGCCAGCAGCAAGACCTATCCTGGGGCAGATACGCAGTATTTT

J: TRBJ1-2
size: .
D: .
V: TRBV20-1
CDR3: CSATRGQGYGYTF
DNA: TGCAGTGCTACCCGAGGGCAGGGGTATGGCTACACCTTC

J: TRBJ2-2
size: few
D: .
V: TRBV19
CDR3: CASSMDRITGELFF
DNA: TGTGCCAGTAGTATGGACCGGATTACCGGGGAGCTGTTTTTT

J: TRBJ1-1
size: .
D: .
V: TRBV6-1
CDR3: CASKKGPLNTEAFF
DNA: TGTGCCAGCAAGAAAGGTCCGTTGAACACTGAAGCTTTCTTT

J: TRBJ2-2
size: few
D: TRBD1
V: TRBV11-3
CDR3: CASSAKGANTGELFF
DNA: TGTGCCAGCAGCGCTAAGGGGGCAAACACCGGGGAGCTGTTTTTT

J: TRBJ2-2
size: few
D: TRBD1
V: TRBV7-9
CDR3: CASSPGTGRSPPGELFF
DNA: TGTGCCAGCAGCCCCGGGACAGGGAGGTCCCCACCCGGGGAGCTGTTTTTT

J: TRBJ2-1
size: few
D: .
V: TRBV7-9
CDR3: CASSTRGTPGYNEQFF
DNA: TGTGCCAGCAGCACGAGGGGAACTCCCGGCTACAATGAGCAGTTCTTC

J: TRBJ2-1
size: .
D: TRBD2
V: TRBV20-1
CDR3: CSVDGGSRGNEQFF
DNA: TGCAGTGTCGACGGGGGGAGTAGAGGCAATGAGCAGTTCTTC

J: TRBJ1-5
size: few
D: TRBD1
V: TRBV20-1
CDR3: CSARRDRDQPQHF
DNA: TGCAGTGCTAGAAGGGACAGGGACCAGCCCCAGCATTTT

J: TRBJ2-1
size: .
D: TRBD2
V: TRBV10-3
CDR3: CAISSGRALSYNEQFF
DNA: TGTGCCATTTCTAGCGGGAGGGCCCTCTCCTACAATGAGCAGTTCTTC

J: TRBJ2-1
size: few
D: .
V: TRBV7-2
CDR3: CASSFSLATTYNEQFF
DNA: TGTGCCAGCAGCTTCTCGTTGGCCACTACCTACAATGAGCAGTTCTTC

J: TRBJ2-1
size: few
D: .
V: TRBV5-1
CDR3: CASSLDGQAYNEQFF
DNA: TGCGCCAGCAGCTTGGATGGGCAGGCCTACAATGAGCAGTTCTTC

J: TRBJ1-4
size: few
D: .
V: TRBV20-1
CDR3: CSARSENEKLFF
DNA: TGCAGTGCTAGATCGGAAAATGAAAAACTGTTTTTT

J: TRBJ2-2
size: .
D: TRBD1
V: TRBV7-8
CDR3: CASSSRQGNTGELFF
DNA: TGTGCCAGCAGCTCGAGACAGGGGAACACCGGGGAGCTGTTTTTT

J: TRBJ2-7
size: .
D: .
V: TRBV6-5
CDR3: CASSLGGRDHEQYF
DNA: TGTGCCAGCAGTTTGGGTGGGAGAGACCACGAGCAGTACTTC

J: TRBJ2-7
size: .
D: .
V: TRBV20-1
CDR3: CSARFGYEQYF
DNA: TGCAGTGCTAGATTCGGTTACGAGCAGTACTTC

J: TRBJ1-1
size: .
D: .
V: TRBV18
CDR3: CASSPRDKGFMNTEAFF
DNA: TGTGCCAGCTCGCCCCGGGACAAGGGCTTTATGAACACTGAAGCTTTCTTT

J: TRBJ1-1
size: .
D: .
V: TRBV11-2
CDR3: CASSSQTVNTEAFF
DNA: TGTGCCAGCAGCTCCCAGACGGTGAACACTGAAGCTTTCTTT

J: TRBJ2-3
size: few
D: TRBD2
V: TRBV7-2
CDR3: CASSLRPRGGTDTQYF
DNA: TGTGCCAGCAGCTTACGGCCCCGGGGGGGCACAGATACGCAGTATTTT

J: TRBJ2-2
size: .
D: .
V: TRBV20-1
CDR3: CSARGTRTGELFF
DNA: TGCAGTGCTAGAGGAACGAGAACCGGGGAGCTGTTTTTT

J: TRBJ2-1
size: few
D: TRBD2
V: TRBV10-3
CDR3: CAIEGTSGRSNEQFF
DNA: TGTGCCATCGAAGGGACTAGCGGGAGGAGCAATGAGCAGTTCTTC

J: TRBJ2-2
size: .
D: TRBD1
V: TRBV27
CDR3: CASSFNRGAGTGELFF
DNA: TGTGCCAGCAGTTTCAACAGGGGGGCAGGGACCGGGGAGCTGTTTTTT

J: TRBJ1-2
size: few
D: .
V: TRBV29-1
CDR3: CSVGREFHGYTF
DNA: TGCAGCGTTGGTCGGGAGTTTCATGGCTACACCTTC

J: TRBJ2-1
size: .
D: .
V: TRBV11-2
CDR3: CASSYGPLGDNEQFF
DNA: TGTGCCAGCAGTTACGGTCCACTGGGGGACAATGAGCAGTTCTTC

J: TRBJ2-3
size: .
D: .
V: TRBV2
CDR3: CASSGPPNRADTQYF
DNA: TGTGCCAGCAGTGGTCCCCCTAACAGGGCGGATACGCAGTATTTT

J: TRBJ2-3
size: .
D: TRBD2
V: TRBV20-1
CDR3: CSATLAENTDTQYF
DNA: TGCAGTGCTACCCTAGCGGAGAACACAGATACGCAGTATTTT

J: TRBJ2-5
size: .
D: .
V: TRBV10-2
CDR3: CASSPDRRYQETQYF
DNA: TGCGCCAGCAGCCCCGACAGGCGCTACCAAGAGACCCAGTACTTC

J: TRBJ1-1
size: few
D: .
V: TRBV28
CDR3: CASITQEGLAFF
DNA: TGTGCCAGCATCACCCAGGAAGGGTTAGCTTTCTTT